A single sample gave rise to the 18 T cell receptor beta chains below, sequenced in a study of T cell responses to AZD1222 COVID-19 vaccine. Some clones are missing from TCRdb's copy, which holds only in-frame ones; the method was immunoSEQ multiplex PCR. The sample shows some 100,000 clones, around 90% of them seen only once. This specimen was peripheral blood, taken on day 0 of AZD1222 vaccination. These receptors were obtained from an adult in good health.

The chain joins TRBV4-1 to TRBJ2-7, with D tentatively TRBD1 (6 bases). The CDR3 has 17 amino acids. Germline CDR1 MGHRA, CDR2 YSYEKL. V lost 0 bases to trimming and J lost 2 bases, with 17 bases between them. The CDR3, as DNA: TGCGCCAGCAGCCAAGATCGGGCGCAGGGGATCCCCTACGAGCAGTACTTC. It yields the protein CASSQDRAQGIPYEQYF.

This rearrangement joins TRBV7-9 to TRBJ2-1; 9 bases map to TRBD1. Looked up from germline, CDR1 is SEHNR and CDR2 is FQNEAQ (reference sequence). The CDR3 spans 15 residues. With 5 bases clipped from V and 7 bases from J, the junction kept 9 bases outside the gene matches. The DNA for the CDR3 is TGTGCCAGCAGCGCCGGACAGGGGATTGGGAATGAGCAGTTCTTC. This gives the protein CASSAGQGIGNEQFF.

The CDR3 bases are TGTGCCAGCAGTCCGCCCCCGCCGTTAAGGGGGGAAGAGACCCAGTACTTC. This sequence encodes CASSPPPPLRGEETQYF. This rearrangement joins TRBV27 to TRBJ2-5; D is possibly TRBD1 or TRBD2 (6 bases each). The CDR3 is 17 residues long. The germline V and J ends were trimmed by 5 bases and 3 bases, with 22 bases remaining between them. The germline gives CDR1 MNHEY, CDR2 SMNVEV (reference sequence).

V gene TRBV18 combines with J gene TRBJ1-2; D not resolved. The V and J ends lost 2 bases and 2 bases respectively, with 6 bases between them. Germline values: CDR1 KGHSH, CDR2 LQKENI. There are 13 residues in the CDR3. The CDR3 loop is CASSPETNYGYTF. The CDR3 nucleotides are TGTGCCAGCTCACCAGAGACAAACTATGGCTACACCTTC.

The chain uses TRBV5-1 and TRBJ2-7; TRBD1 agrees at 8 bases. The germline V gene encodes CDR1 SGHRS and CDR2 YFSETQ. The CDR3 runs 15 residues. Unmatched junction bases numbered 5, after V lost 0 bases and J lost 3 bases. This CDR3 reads CASSLDGTGRYEQYF. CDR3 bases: TGCGCCAGCAGCTTGGATGGGACAGGCCGCTACGAGCAGTACTTC.

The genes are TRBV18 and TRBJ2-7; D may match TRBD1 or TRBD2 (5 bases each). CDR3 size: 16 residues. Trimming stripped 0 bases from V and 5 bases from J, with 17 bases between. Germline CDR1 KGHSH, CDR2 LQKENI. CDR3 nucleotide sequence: TGTGCCAGCTCACCACCTACCTCGAGGGACCTCCACGAGCAGTACTTC. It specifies CASSPPTSRDLHEQYF.

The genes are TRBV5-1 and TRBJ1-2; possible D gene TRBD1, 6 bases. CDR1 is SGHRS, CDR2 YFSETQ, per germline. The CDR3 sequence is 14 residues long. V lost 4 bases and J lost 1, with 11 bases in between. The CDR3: CASSPGHNNYGYTF. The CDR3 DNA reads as TGCGCCAGCAGCCCGGGACATAATAACTATGGCTACACCTTC. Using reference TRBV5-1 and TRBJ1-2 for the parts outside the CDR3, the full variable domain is KAGVTQTPRYLIKTRGQQVTLSCSPISGHRSVSWYQQTPGQGLQFLFEYFSETQRNKGNFPGRFSGRQFSNSRSEMNVSTLELGDSALYLCASSPGHNNYGYTFGSGTRLTVV.

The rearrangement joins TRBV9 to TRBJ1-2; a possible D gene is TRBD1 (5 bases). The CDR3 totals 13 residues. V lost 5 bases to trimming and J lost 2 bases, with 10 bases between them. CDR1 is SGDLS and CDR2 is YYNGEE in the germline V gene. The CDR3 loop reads CASSTGTNYGYTF. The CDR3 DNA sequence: TGTGCCAGCAGTACTGGGACCAACTATGGCTACACCTTC.

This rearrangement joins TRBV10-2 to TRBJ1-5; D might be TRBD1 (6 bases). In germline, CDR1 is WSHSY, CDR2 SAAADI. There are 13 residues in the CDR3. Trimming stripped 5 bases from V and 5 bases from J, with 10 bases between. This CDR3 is CASSTGTDQPQHF. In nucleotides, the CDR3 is TGCGCCAGCAGTACAGGGACGGATCAGCCCCAGCATTTT.

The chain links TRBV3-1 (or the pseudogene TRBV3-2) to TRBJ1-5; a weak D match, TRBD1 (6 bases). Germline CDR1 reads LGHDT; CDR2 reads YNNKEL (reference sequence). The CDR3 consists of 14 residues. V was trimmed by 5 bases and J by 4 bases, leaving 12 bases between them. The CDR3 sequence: CASSGGRGNQPQHF. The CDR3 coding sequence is TGTGCCAGCAGCGGGGGCAGGGGTAATCAGCCCCAGCATTTT.

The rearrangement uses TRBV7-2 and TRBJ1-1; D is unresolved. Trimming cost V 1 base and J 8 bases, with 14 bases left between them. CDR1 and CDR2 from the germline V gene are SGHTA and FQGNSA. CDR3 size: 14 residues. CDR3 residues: CASSLVTATGEAFF. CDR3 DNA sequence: TGTGCCAGCAGCTTAGTTACGGCAACGGGGGAAGCTTTCTTT.

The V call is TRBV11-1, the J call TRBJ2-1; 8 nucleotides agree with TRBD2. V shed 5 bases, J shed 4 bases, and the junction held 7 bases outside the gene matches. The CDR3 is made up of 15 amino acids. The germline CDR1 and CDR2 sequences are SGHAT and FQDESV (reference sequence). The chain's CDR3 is CASSQTSGTYNEQFF. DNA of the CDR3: TGTGCCAGCAGCCAAACTAGCGGTACTTACAATGAGCAGTTCTTC. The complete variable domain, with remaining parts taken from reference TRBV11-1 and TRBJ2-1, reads EAEVAQSPRYKITEKSQAVAFWCDPISGHATLYWYRQILGQGPELLVQFQDESVVDDSQLPKDRFSAERLKGVDSTLKIQPAELGDSAMYLCASSQTSGTYNEQFFGPGTRLTVL.

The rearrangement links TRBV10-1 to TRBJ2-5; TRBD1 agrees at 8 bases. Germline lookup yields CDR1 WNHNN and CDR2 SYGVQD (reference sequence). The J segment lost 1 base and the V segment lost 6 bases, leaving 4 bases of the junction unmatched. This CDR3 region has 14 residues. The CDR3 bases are TGCGCCAGCAGCCCGGGACAGGCCCAAGAGACCCAGTACTTC. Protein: CASSPGQAQETQYF.

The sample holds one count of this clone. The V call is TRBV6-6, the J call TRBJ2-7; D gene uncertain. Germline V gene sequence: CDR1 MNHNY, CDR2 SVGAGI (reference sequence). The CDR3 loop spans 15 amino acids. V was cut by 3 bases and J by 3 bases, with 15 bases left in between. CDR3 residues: CASSYWGSLGYEQYF. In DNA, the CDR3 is TGTGCCAGCAGTTATTGGGGAAGCTTGGGCTACGAGCAGTACTTC.

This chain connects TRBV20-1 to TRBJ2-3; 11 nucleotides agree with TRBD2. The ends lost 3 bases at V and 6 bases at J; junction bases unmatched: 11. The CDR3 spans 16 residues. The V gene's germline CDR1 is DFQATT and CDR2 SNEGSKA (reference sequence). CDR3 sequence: CSASALAGGRADTQYF. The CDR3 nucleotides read TGCAGTGCTAGTGCCCTAGCGGGAGGCCGGGCGGATACGCAGTATTTT.

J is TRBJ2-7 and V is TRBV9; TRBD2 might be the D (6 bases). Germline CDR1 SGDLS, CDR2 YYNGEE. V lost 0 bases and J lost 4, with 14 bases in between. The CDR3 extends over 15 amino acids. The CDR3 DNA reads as TGTGCCAGCAGCGTAGATGGGGGGAGAGGGTACGAGCAGTACTTC. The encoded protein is CASSVDGGRGYEQYF.

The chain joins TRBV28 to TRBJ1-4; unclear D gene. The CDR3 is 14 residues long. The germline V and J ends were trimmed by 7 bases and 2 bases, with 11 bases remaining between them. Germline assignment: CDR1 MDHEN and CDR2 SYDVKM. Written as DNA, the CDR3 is TGTGCCAGCATCCCCTCCGGGACTAATGAAAAACTGTTTTTT. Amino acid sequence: CASIPSGTNEKLFF.

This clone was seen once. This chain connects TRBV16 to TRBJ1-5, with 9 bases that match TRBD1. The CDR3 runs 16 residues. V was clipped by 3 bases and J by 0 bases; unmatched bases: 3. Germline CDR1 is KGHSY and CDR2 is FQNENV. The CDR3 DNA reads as TGTGCCAGCAGCCATCGGACAGGGGTTAGCAATCAGCCCCAGCATTTT. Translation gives CASSHRTGVSNQPQHF.